One sample yielded the 14 T cell receptor beta chains listed below, sequenced in a study of T cell responses to AZD1222 COVID-19 vaccine. The data were produced by immunoSEQ multiplex PCR, yet TCRdb's version contains in-frame clones alone and is incomplete. Of about 140,000 clones detected, approximately 90% appear once; the ten largest clones hold over 4%. Sequencing was performed on peripheral blood, taken 28 days after the second AZD1222 dose. These receptors all come from an adult who received the AZD1222 COVID-19 vaccine.

This clone was recorded once. The chain combines TRBV24-1 with TRBJ2-2, with 8 bases matching TRBD1. The V gene's germline CDR1 is KGHDR and CDR2 SFDVKD. Losses at the gene ends were 0 bases for V and 4 bases for J; bases not matched to a gene: 3. This CDR3 region has 16 residues. The CDR3 nucleotides read TGTGCCACCAGTGATTTGGGACAGGGAGCCACCGGGGAGCTGTTTTTT. It codes for CATSDLGQGATGELFF.

The chain combines TRBV19 with TRBJ2-7; unclear D gene. V was clipped by 6 bases and J by 3 bases, with 15 bases between them. The CDR3 covers 14 residues. The germline V gene encodes CDR1 LNHDA and CDR2 SQIVND (reference sequence). CDR3 nucleotides: TGTGCCAGTAGCCCCCCCGGAGAAAACTACGAGCAGTACTTC. This gives the protein CASSPPGENYEQYF.

The chain is built from TRBV6-5 and TRBJ2-3; 8 bases match TRBD1. The trim removed 0 bases at V and 5 bases at J, leaving 7 bases unmatched. This CDR3 contains 16 residues. Looked up from germline, CDR1 is MNHEY and CDR2 is SVGAGI. This CDR3 reads CASSYSGQGSVDTQYF. The DNA for the CDR3 is TGTGCCAGCAGTTACTCCGGACAGGGAAGTGTAGATACGCAGTATTTT.

The chain couples TRBV27 to TRBJ1-2; possible D gene TRBD1, 6 bases. The CDR3 length is 17 residues. Germline V gene sequence: CDR1 MNHEY, CDR2 SMNVEV (reference sequence). Trimming left V 5 bases short and J 4 bases short, with 23 bases between. The CDR3, as DNA: TGTGCCAGCAGTCCCCCCAGAGGAGGGCCGGGGGCCTATGGCTACACCTTC. Amino acid sequence: CASSPPRGGPGAYGYTF.

V usage is TRBV19 and J usage is TRBJ1-1; weak D call: TRBD1 (5 bases). CDR3 length: 15 residues. The ends were cut back, 3 bases at V and 1 base at J, with 12 bases in the middle. CDR1 and CDR2 from the germline V gene are LNHDA and SQIVND (reference sequence). CDR3 bases: TGTGCCAGTAGTATGTGGGGGAACCAGAACACTGAAGCTTTCTTT. Translating gives CASSMWGNQNTEAFF. Full variable domain (rest looked up from reference TRBV19 and TRBJ1-1): DGGITQSPKYLFRKEGQNVTLSCEQNLNHDAMYWYRQDPGQGLRLIYYSQIVNDFQKGDIAEGYSVSREKKESFPLTVTSAQKNPTAFYLCASSMWGNQNTEAFFGQGTRLTVV.

Remarks on this clone: Other DNA sequences in this specimen translate into the identical CDR3. The chain is built from TRBV18 and TRBJ2-1; tentative D call: TRBD1 (5 bases). The V end lost 3 bases, the J end lost 4 bases, and 10 bases lay between the germline ends. The CDR3 spans 14 residues. CDR1 and CDR2 (germline): KGHSH, LQKENI. This CDR3 is CASSPSGSYNEQFF. Here the CDR3 DNA reads TGTGCCAGCTCACCTTCAGGGTCGTACAATGAGCAGTTCTTC.

This clone was seen once. At one end the junction does not follow the germline gene, possibly because of a read error. The chain carries TRBV4-2 and TRBJ1-2, with TRBD1 as a possible D gene (5 bases). The CDR3 length is 12 residues. Germline V gives CDR1 LGHNA, CDR2 YNFKEQ. The CDR3 loop is CASSQGAGSVAF. The CDR3 bases are TGTGCCAGCAGCCAAGGGGCAGGGTCCGTCGCCTTC.

V gene TRBV3-1 (or the pseudogene TRBV3-2) combines with J gene TRBJ1-1; D perhaps matches TRBD1 (6 bases). Looked up from germline, CDR1 is LGHDT and CDR2 is YNNKEL (reference sequence). The germline V and J ends were trimmed by 8 bases and 0 bases, with 7 bases remaining between them. The CDR3 covers 12 residues. CDR3 amino acids: CASGQLNTEAFF. The CDR3 DNA reads TGTGCCAGCGGACAGCTGAACACTGAAGCTTTCTTT.

The genes are TRBV29-1 and TRBJ1-2; 9 bases are a match to TRBD1. This CDR3 contains 15 residues. V was pared by 4 bases and J by 2 bases, with 8 bases of the junction left unmatched. Germline assignment: CDR1 SQVTM and CDR2 ANQGSEA. As DNA, the CDR3 is TGCAGCGTTGGGACAGGGGCGAGTCGCAACTATGGCTACACCTTC. It is translated as CSVGTGASRNYGYTF.

The chain has TRBV7-2 and TRBJ1-2; the D gene is possibly TRBD1 (6 bases). Germline assignment: CDR1 SGHTA and CDR2 FQGNSA. Trimming cost V 5 bases and J 3 bases, with 16 bases left between them. The CDR3 runs 15 residues. The CDR3 region is CASSRSGRGDYGYTF. For the CDR3, the DNA is TGTGCCAGCAGCCGCAGCGGCAGGGGAGACTATGGCTACACCTTC.

V usage is TRBV7-2 and J usage is TRBJ1-5; D gene uncertain. The CDR3 covers 15 residues. V lost 4 bases to trimming and J lost 0 bases, with 10 bases between them. Germline V gene sequence: CDR1 SGHTA, CDR2 FQGNSA. CDR3 DNA sequence: TGTGCCAGCAGCTCCTCCTATTATAGCAATCAGCCCCAGCATTTT. It encodes CASSSSYYSNQPQHF.

The chain recombines TRBV7-8 with TRBJ1-3; perhaps TRBD1 as D (5 bases). CDR3 length equals 15 residues. Germline V gene data show CDR1 as SGHVS and CDR2 as FQNEAQ. Trimming stripped 5 bases from V and 1 base from J, with 12 bases between. The CDR3 nucleotides read TGTGCCAGCAGCCGTTTCGGGGGTTCTGGAAACACCATATATTTT. This sequence encodes CASSRFGGSGNTIYF.

The chain links TRBV27 to TRBJ1-1; 8 bases match TRBD1. This CDR3 contains 14 residues. V was clipped by 8 bases and J by 5 bases; unmatched bases: 10. Germline CDR1 MNHEY, CDR2 SMNVEV (reference sequence). The CDR3 here is CASGPGTGKTEAFF. CDR3 DNA sequence: TGTGCCAGCGGACCCGGGACAGGAAAAACTGAAGCTTTCTTT.

V and J are TRBV5-4 and TRBJ2-7; D uncertain. The CDR3 contains 14 residues. The V gene lost 4 bases and the J gene lost 2 bases, with 13 bases spanning the gap. From germline, CDR1 is SGHNT and CDR2 YYREEE (reference sequence). The CDR3 spells CASSPDAQTYEQYF. The CDR3 DNA reads TGTGCCAGCAGCCCTGACGCTCAAACCTACGAGCAGTACTTC.